The 9 T cell receptor beta chains given below trace back to one sample, sequenced in a study of cytomegalovirus exposure and HLA in healthy donors. Produced via immunoSEQ multiplex PCR; TCRdb's table is partial and in-frame only. The data hold 55,000 to 70,000 clones, with over 75% observed a single time. The specimen sequenced was PBMCs. Receptor source: a young woman in good health and CMV-seronegative.

This clone appeared a single time. The DNA for the CDR3 is TGTGCCAGTATCAGGAATCCCAACACTGAAGCTTTCTTT. Its protein product is CASIRNPNTEAFF. The rearrangement uses TRBV25-1 and TRBJ1-1; the D is unclear. The CDR3 length is 13 residues. Germline V gene data show CDR1 as MGHDK and CDR2 as SYGVNS. V lost 9 bases to trimming and J lost 2 bases, with 13 bases between them.

The rearrangement uses TRBV9 and TRBJ2-1; the D gene is possibly TRBD1 (5 bases). The V gene's germline CDR1 is SGDLS and CDR2 YYNGEE. Between the trimmed V and J ends, which lost 4 bases and 5 bases, there was a span of 22 bases. The CDR3 contains 17 residues. The chain's CDR3 is CASSPQDGEGVDNEQFF. CDR3 DNA: TGTGCCAGCAGCCCCCAAGATGGGGAAGGGGTCGACAATGAGCAGTTCTTC.

CDR3 sequence: CASSLGQREKLFF. For the CDR3, the DNA is TGTGCCAGCAGCTTAGGACAGCGAGAAAAACTGTTTTTT. The genes are TRBV11-1 and TRBJ1-4, with D possibly TRBD1 on 5 matching bases. Germline loops: CDR1 SGHAT, CDR2 FQDESV (reference sequence). The CDR3 contains 13 residues. Trimming shortened V by 1 base and J by 8 bases, and 8 bases separated the two germline ends.

This chain's CDR3 is CASSPTNNEQFF. The CDR3, as DNA: TGTGCCAGCAGCCCTACTAACAATGAGCAGTTCTTC. The rearrangement uses TRBV7-6 and TRBJ2-1; D unresolved. Per germline, CDR1 SGHVS and CDR2 FNYEAQ. The V gene lost 5 bases and the J gene lost 5 bases, with 7 bases spanning the gap. The CDR3 runs to 12 residues.

This sequence joins TRBV28 and TRBJ1-4; 7 nucleotides agree with TRBD1. The V gene end was trimmed by 6 bases and the J gene end by 0 bases; junction bases not matched to a gene: 10. Germline loops: CDR1 MDHEN, CDR2 SYDVKM. There are 17 residues in the CDR3. Here the CDR3 reads CASRPPRGWATNEKLFF. The CDR3 DNA reads TGTGCCAGCAGACCGCCCAGGGGGTGGGCAACTAATGAAAAACTGTTTTTT.

The chain has TRBV30 and TRBJ1-1, with D possibly TRBD1 on 5 matching bases. Looked up from germline, CDR1 is GTSNPN and CDR2 is SVGIG (reference sequence). Deletions cut 2 bases from V and 5 bases from J, with 15 bases between. This CDR3 has 14 residues. CDR3 region: CAWSRHQGGTEAFF. Written as DNA, the CDR3 is TGTGCCTGGAGTCGCCATCAGGGTGGTACTGAAGCTTTCTTT.

This clone appeared once. The chain is built from TRBV7-2 and TRBJ1-4, with no clear D. The CDR3 spans 13 residues. The ends were cut back, 3 bases at V and 8 bases at J, with 10 bases in the middle. Germline assignment: CDR1 SGHTA and CDR2 FQGNSA. The CDR3 is CASSFNSKEKLFF. Written as DNA, the CDR3 is TGTGCCAGCAGCTTTAACAGCAAAGAAAAACTGTTTTTT.

The gene calls are TRBV11-2 and TRBJ1-1, with D possibly being TRBD1 (6 bases). V lost 1 base and J lost 9, with 9 bases in between. The germline V gene has CDR1 SGHAT and CDR2 FQNNGV. This CDR3 is built from 12 residues. The CDR3 nucleotides read TGTGCCAGCAGCTTAGGACAGGTGCAAGCTTTCTTT. Translating gives CASSLGQVQAFF.

This chain connects TRBV28 to TRBJ2-5; weak D call: TRBD1 (5 bases). The tail of the sequence fits TRBJ2-7 better, so the J call may be wrong. This CDR3 region has 14 residues. In germline, CDR1 is MDHEN, CDR2 SYDVKM. DNA of the CDR3: TGTGCCAGCAGTTTACAGGGAACGCCATACGAGCAGTACTTC. It yields the protein CASSLQGTPYEQYF.